Following are 12 T cell receptor beta chains from one sample sequenced in a study of beta chain features in type 1 diabetes. The authors reverse transcribed all of the isolated RNA, so sequencing captured expressed TCRB transcripts. The protocol was immunoSEQ multiplex PCR, while the TCRdb copy is restricted to in-frame clones and leaves out a portion. The table lists about 470,000 clones, about 32% of them singletons. The material sequenced was naive CD4+ T cells from blood. These receptors were collected from a man in his late teens or twenties in good health.

This clone was seen a few times. CDR3 in DNA: TGTGCCAGCAGCTTGGGGCAGCGACAAGAGCAGTACTTC. This codes for CASSLGQRQEQYF. This sequence joins TRBV5-4 and TRBJ2-7; D is ambiguous. V lost 0 bases, J lost 7 bases, and 11 bases lay in between. CDR3 size: 13 residues. CDR1 and CDR2 (germline): SGHNT, YYREEE (reference sequence).

The chain links TRBV4-1 to TRBJ1-5; D may be TRBD1 (5 bases). CDR1 is MGHRA and CDR2 is YSYEKL in the germline V gene. The CDR3 consists of 13 residues. V lost 3 bases and J 4 bases, leaving 7 bases between the germline ends. CDR3 sequence: CASSHPGNQPQHF. The CDR3 DNA sequence: TGCGCCAGCAGCCATCCAGGGAATCAGCCCCAGCATTTT.

The chain is built from TRBV2 and TRBJ2-7; 10 bases line up with TRBD1. The length of the CDR3 is 14 residues. Germline V CDR1 and CDR2: SNHLY, FYNNEI. After removal of 4 bases from V and 6 bases from J, the junction contained 6 bases not matched to a gene. CDR3 protein: CASSVEGQGSEQYF. The CDR3 DNA reads TGTGCCAGCAGTGTCGAGGGACAGGGGAGCGAGCAGTACTTC.

There are a few counts of this clone. Other DNA variants within this sample encode the same CDR3. The gene calls are TRBV5-1 and TRBJ2-5, with a tentative D call TRBD2 (6 bases). Trimming took off 0 bases at V and 2 bases at J, with 8 bases between the two ends. The length of the CDR3 is 14 residues. Germline CDR1 reads SGHRS; CDR2 reads YFSETQ. The CDR3 nucleotides read TGCGCCAGCAGCTTGGAGGGGACTCAAGAGACCCAGTACTTC. Protein: CASSLEGTQETQYF.

CDR3 sequence (DNA): TGTGCCAGCAGCTTGTCGGGAACGTACGAGCAGTACTTC. Encoded protein: CASSLSGTYEQYF. The gene calls are TRBV5-4 and TRBJ2-7; possible D gene TRBD2, 5 bases. The V end was cut by 1 base, the J end by 4 bases, with 9 bases between. Germline CDR1 SGHNT, CDR2 YYREEE (reference sequence). The CDR3 consists of 13 residues.

V is TRBV30 and J is TRBJ2-7; 8 bases are a match to TRBD2. The germline V gene encodes CDR1 GTSNPN and CDR2 SVGIG (reference sequence). Trimming cost V 1 base and J 7 bases; bases outside gene matches: 6. This CDR3 region has 13 residues. Here the CDR3 DNA reads TGTGCCTGGAGTGGTGGACTAGCCGGGGAGCAGTACTTC. Translating gives CAWSGGLAGEQYF.

The chain recombines TRBV6-5 with TRBJ2-1; TRBD2 is a possible D gene (5 bases). CDR1 and CDR2 from the germline V gene are MNHEY and SVGAGI. V was trimmed by 0 bases and J by 7 bases, leaving 7 bases between them. CDR3 length equals 13 residues. In DNA, the CDR3 is TGTGCCAGCAGTTACTCGCGGGTGAATGAGCAGTTCTTC. Protein: CASSYSRVNEQFF.

This clone turned up a few times. The chain is built from TRBV4-3 and TRBJ2-3, with D tentatively TRBD2 (6 bases). The CDR3 has 15 amino acids. Germline V gives CDR1 LGHNA, CDR2 YSLEER. With 4 bases removed from V and 0 bases from J, the gap between germline ends came to 11 bases. The CDR3: CASSRGLTSTDTQYF. The CDR3 DNA reads as TGCGCCAGCAGCCGTGGACTAACTAGCACAGATACGCAGTATTTT.

This clone was recorded a few times. V usage is TRBV10-2 and J usage is TRBJ2-3, with D perhaps matching TRBD2 (6 bases). The V gene's germline CDR1 is WSHSY and CDR2 SAAADI. V lost 11 bases and J 5 bases, leaving 14 bases between the germline ends. This CDR3 has 12 amino acids. The CDR3 region is CAHGPGVDTQYF. The DNA of the CDR3 is TGCGCCCACGGGCCGGGAGTAGATACGCAGTATTTT.

This clone has only one observation. The chain is built from TRBV7-2 and TRBJ2-1; 10 nucleotides match TRBD2. V dropped 4 bases and J dropped 6; count of bases not matched to a gene: 15. Germline V gives CDR1 SGHTA, CDR2 FQGNSA. This CDR3 comprises 18 residues. The CDR3 DNA follows: TGTGCCAGCAGCTCAATAGGGTTAACTAGCGGGGCCTCCAATGAGCAGTTCTTC. Its translation is CASSSIGLTSGASNEQFF.

This chain links TRBV7-9 with TRBJ2-7; D not resolved. V was trimmed by 3 bases and J by 5 bases, leaving 8 bases between them. The germline gives CDR1 SEHNR, CDR2 FQNEAQ (reference sequence). This CDR3 comprises 12 residues. For the CDR3, the DNA is TGTGCCAGCAGCTTCGACGAGAACGAGCAGTACTTC. This encodes CASSFDENEQYF.

A few counts support this clone. This rearrangement joins TRBV30 to TRBJ1-1; D unclear. The V gene lost 0 bases and the J gene lost 5 bases, with 19 bases spanning the gap. CDR3 size: 16 residues. Per germline, CDR1 GTSNPN and CDR2 SVGIG (reference sequence). CDR3 nucleotides: TGTGCCTGGAGTGTATTCGCACCTTCGGAGGGAACTGAAGCTTTCTTT. It encodes CAWSVFAPSEGTEAFF.